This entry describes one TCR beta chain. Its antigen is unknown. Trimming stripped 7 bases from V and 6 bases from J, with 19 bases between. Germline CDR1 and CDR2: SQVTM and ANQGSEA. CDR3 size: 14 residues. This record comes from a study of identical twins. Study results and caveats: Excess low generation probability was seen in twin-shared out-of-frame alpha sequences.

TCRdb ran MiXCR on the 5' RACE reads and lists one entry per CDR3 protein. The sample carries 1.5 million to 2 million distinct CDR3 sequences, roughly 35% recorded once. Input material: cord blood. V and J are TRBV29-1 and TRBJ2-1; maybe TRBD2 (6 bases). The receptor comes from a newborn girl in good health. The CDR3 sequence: CSGLGTPKGNEQFF. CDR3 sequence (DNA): TGCAGCGGATTAGGGACTCCAAAGGGCAATGAGCAGTTCTTC.